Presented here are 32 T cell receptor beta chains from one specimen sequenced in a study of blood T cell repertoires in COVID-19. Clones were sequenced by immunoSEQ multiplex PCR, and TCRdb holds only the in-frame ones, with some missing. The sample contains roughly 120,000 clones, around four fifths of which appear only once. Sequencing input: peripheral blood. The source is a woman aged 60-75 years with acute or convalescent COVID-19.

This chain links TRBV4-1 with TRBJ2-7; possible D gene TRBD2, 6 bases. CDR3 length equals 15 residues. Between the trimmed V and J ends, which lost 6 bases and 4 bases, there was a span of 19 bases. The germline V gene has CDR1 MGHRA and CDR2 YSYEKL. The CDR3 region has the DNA TGCGCCAGCAGTGGAGGGATCGGGGGTGGTTACGAGCAGTACTTC. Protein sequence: CASSGGIGGGYEQYF.

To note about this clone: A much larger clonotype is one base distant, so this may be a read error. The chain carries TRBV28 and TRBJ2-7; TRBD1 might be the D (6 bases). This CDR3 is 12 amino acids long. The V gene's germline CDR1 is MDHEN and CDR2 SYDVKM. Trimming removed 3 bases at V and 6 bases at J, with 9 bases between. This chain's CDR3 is CASSFQGIEQYF. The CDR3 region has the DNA TGTGCCAGCAGTTTTCAGGGGATCGAGCAGTACTTC.

The CDR3 is CASRPGAGGSYEQYF. The CDR3 DNA reads TGTGCCAGCAGACCGGGAGCGGGAGGTTCCTACGAGCAGTACTTC. The chain couples TRBV7-2 to TRBJ2-7; TRBD2 agrees at 9 bases. J gave up 1 base and V 6 bases, and 7 bases lay outside the gene matches. The CDR3 totals 15 residues. Germline V gene sequence: CDR1 SGHTA, CDR2 FQGNSA.

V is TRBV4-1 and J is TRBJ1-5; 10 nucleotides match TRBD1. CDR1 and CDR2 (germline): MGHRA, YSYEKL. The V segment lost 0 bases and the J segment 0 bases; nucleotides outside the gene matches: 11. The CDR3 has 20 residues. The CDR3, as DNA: TGCGCCAGCAGCCAAGATGCGCGGGACAGGGGTATTTATAGCAATCAGCCCCAGCATTTT. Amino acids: CASSQDARDRGIYSNQPQHF.

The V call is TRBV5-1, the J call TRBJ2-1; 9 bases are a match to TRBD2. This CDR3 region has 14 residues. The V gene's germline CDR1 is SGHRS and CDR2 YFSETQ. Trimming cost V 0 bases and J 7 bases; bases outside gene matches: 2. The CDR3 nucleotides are TGCGCCAGCAGCTTGGCTAGCGGGGTGAATGAGCAGTTCTTC. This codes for CASSLASGVNEQFF.

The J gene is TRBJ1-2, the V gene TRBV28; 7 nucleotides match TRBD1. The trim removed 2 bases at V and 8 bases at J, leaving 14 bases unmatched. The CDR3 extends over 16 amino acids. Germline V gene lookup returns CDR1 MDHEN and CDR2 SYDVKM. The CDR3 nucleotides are TGTGCCAGCAGTTTAGTTTCGGCGGGACAGAGCGCCGGCTACACCTTC. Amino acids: CASSLVSAGQSAGYTF.

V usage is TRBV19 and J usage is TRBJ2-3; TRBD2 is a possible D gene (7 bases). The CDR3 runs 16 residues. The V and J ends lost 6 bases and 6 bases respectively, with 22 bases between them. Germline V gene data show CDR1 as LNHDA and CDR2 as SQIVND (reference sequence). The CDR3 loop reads CASSDPRGGQGDTQYF. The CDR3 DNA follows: TGTGCCAGTAGCGACCCTAGGGGGGGCCAAGGGGATACGCAGTATTTT.

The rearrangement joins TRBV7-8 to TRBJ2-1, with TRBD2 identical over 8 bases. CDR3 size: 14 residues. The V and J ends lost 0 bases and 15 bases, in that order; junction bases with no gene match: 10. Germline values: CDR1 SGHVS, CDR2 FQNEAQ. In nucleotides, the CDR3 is TGTGCCAGCAGCTTAGCTTCGCGGGAGGACCCACCGTTCTTC. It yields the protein CASSLASREDPPFF. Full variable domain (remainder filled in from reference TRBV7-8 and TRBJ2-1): GAGVSQSPRYKVAKRGQDVALRCDPISGHVSLFWYQQALGQGPEFLTYFQNEAQLDKSGLPSDRFFAERPEGSVSTLKIQRTQQEDSAVYLCASSLASREDPPFFGPGTRLTVL.

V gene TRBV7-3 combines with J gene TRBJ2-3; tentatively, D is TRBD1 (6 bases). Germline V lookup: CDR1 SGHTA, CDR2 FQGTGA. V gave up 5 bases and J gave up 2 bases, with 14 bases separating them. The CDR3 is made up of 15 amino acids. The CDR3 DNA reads TGTGCCAGCAGCAAACAGGGAAGGGACACAGATACGCAGTATTTT. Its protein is CASSKQGRDTDTQYF.

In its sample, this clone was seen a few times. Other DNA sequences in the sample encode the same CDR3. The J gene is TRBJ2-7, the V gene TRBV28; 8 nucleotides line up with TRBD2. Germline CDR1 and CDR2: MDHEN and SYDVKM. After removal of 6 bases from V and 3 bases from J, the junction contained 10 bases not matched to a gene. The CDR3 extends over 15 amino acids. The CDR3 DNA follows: TGTGCCAGCAGCTTACCGGGACTAGGCATCTACGAGCAGTACTTC. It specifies CASSLPGLGIYEQYF.

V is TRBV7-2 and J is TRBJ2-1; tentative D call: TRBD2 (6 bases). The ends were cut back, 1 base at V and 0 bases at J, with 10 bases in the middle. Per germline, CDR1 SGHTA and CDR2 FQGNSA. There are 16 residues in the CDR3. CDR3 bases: TGTGCCAGCAGCTTAGTGGGGGGTTACTCCTACAATGAGCAGTTCTTC. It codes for CASSLVGGYSYNEQFF.

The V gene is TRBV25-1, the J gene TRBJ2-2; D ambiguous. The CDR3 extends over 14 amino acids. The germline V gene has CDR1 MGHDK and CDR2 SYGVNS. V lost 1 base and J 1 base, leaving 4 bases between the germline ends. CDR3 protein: CASSESGNTGELFF. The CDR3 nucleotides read TGTGCCAGCAGTGAATCCGGGAACACCGGGGAGCTGTTTTTT.

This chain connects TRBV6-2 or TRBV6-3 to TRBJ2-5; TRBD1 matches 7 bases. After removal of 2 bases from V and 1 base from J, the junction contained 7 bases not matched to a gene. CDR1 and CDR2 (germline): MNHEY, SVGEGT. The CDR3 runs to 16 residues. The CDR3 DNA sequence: TGTGCCAGCAGTTACCGCCCGGGGACAGTCCAAGAGACCCAGTACTTC. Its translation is CASSYRPGTVQETQYF.

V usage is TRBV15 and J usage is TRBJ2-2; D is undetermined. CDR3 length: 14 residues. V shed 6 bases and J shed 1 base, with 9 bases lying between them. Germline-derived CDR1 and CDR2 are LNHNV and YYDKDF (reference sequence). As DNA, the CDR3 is TGTGCCACCAGATTAACGAGGAACACCGGGGAGCTGTTTTTT. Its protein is CATRLTRNTGELFF.

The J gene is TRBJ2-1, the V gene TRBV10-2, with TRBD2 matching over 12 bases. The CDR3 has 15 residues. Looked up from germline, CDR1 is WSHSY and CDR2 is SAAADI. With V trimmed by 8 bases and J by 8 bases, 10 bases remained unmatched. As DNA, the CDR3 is TGCGCCAGCGGCACCCCGGGACTAGCGGGCCATGAGCAGTTCTTC. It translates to CASGTPGLAGHEQFF.

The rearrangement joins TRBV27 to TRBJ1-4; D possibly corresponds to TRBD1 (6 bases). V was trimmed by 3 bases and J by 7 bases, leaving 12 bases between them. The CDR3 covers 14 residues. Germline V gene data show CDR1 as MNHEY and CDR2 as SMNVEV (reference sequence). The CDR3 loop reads CASSFGGQPEKLFF. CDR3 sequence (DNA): TGTGCCAGCAGTTTTGGGGGACAACCTGAAAAACTGTTTTTT.

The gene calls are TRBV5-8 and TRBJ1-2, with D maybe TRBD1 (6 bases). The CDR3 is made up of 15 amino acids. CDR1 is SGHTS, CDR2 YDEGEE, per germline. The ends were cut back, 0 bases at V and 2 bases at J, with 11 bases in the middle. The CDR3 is CASSLADRGNYGYTF. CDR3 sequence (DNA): TGTGCCAGCAGCTTGGCGGACAGAGGGAACTATGGCTACACCTTC.

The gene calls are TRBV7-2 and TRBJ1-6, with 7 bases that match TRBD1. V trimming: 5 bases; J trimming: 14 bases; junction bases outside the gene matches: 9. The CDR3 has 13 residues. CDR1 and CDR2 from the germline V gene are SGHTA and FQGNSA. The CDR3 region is CASSATGDGTLHF. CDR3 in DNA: TGTGCCAGCAGCGCAACAGGGGATGGCACCCTCCACTTT.

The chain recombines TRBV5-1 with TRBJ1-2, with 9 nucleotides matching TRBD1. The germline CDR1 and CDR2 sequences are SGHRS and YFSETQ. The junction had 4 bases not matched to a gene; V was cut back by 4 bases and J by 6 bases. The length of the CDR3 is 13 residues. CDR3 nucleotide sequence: TGCGCCAGCAGCACGGGACAGGGACATGGCTACACCTTC. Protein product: CASSTGQGHGYTF.

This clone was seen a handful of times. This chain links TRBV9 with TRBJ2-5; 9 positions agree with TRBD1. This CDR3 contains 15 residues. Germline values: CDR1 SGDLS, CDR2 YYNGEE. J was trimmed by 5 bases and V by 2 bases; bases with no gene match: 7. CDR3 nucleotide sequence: TGTGCCAGCAGCGTGGATCACAGGGGGCAGGAGACCCAGTACTTC. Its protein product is CASSVDHRGQETQYF.

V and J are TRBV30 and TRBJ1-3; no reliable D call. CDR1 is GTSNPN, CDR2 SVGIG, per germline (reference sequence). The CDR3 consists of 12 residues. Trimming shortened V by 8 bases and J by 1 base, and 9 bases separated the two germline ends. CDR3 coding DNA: TGTGCCGTAGCGATATCTGGAAACACCATATATTTT. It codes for CAVAISGNTIYF.

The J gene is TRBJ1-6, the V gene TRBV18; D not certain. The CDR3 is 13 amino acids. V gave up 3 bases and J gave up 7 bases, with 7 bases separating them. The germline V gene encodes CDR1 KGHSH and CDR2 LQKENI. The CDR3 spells CASSPNMNSPLHF. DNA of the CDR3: TGTGCCAGCTCACCGAACATGAATTCACCCCTCCACTTT.

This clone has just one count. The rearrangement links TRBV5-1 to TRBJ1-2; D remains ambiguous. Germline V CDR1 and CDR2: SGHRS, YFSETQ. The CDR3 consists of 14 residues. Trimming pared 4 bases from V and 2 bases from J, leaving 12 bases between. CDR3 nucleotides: TGCGCCAGCAGCACGGCCGACGGGAACTATGGCTACACCTTC. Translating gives CASSTADGNYGYTF.

The CDR3 DNA is TGCGCCAGCAGCCTAAGGGACAGGGTGAATTCACCCCTCCACTTT. Residues: CASSLRDRVNSPLHF. The V gene is TRBV5-1, the J gene TRBJ1-6; 9 bases are a match to TRBD1. The V gene's germline CDR1 is SGHRS and CDR2 YFSETQ. The CDR3 length is 15 residues. V lost 4 bases, J lost 7 bases, and 6 bases stayed unmatched.

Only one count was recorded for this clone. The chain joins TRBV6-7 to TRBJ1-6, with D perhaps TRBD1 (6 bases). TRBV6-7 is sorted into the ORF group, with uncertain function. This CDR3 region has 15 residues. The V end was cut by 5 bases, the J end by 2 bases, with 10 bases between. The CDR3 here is CASSLNRAYNSPLHF. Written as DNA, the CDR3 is TGTGCCAGCAGTCTGAACAGGGCCTATAATTCACCCCTCCACTTT.

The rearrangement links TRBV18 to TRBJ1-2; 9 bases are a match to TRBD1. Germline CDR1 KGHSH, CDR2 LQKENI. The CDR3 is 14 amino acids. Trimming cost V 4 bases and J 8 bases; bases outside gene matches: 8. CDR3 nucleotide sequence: TGTGCCAGCTCACGTCCCGGGACAGGGAGCGGCTACACCTTC. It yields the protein CASSRPGTGSGYTF.

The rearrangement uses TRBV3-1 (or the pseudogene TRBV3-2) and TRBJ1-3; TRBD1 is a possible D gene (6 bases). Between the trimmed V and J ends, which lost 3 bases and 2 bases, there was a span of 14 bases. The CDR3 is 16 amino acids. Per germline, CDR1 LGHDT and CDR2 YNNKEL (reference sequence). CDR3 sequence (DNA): TGTGCCAGCAGCCACACTCAGGGGAGTGCTGGAAACACCATATATTTT. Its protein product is CASSHTQGSAGNTIYF.

This CDR3 is CASSLKGRFRGQYF. CDR3 nucleotide sequence: TGTGCCAGCAGCTTAAAAGGCAGGTTTCGTGGTCAGTACTTC. The V gene is TRBV13, the J gene TRBJ2-7, with unresolved D. The CDR3 has 14 residues. The germline V gene has CDR1 PRHDT and CDR2 FYEKMQ (reference sequence). The germline V and J ends were trimmed by 2 bases and 10 bases, with 18 bases remaining between them. The variable domain in full, completed from reference TRBV13 and TRBJ2-7, reads AAGVIQSPRHLIKEKRETATLKCYPIPRHDTVYWYQQGPGQDPQFLISFYEKMQSDKGSIPDRFSAQQFSDYHSELNMSSLELGDSALYFCASSLKGRFRGQYFGPGTRLTVT.

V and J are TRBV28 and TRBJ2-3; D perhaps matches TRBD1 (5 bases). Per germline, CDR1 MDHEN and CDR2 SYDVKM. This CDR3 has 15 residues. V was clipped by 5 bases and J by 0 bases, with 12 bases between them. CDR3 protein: CASSATGESTDTQYF. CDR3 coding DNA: TGTGCCAGCAGTGCAACAGGAGAGAGCACAGATACGCAGTATTTT.

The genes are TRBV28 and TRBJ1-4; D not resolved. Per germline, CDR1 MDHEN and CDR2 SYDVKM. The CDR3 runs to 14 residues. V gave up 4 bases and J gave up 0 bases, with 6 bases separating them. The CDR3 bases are TGTGCCAGCAGTTACAGAACAACTAATGAAAAACTGTTTTTT. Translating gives CASSYRTTNEKLFF.

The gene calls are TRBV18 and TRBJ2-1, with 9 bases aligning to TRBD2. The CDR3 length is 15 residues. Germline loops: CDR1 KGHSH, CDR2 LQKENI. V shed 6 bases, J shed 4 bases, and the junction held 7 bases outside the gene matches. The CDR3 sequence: CASSESSGVYNEQFF. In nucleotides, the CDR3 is TGTGCCAGCTCCGAATCTAGCGGGGTTTACAATGAGCAGTTCTTC.

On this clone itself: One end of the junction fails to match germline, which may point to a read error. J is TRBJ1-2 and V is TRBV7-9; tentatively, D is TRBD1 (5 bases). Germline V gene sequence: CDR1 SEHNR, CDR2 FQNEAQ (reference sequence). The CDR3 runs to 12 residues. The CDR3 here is CASSWVGQGLPF. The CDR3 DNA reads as TGTGCCAGCAGCTGGGTTGGGCAGGGCCTTCCCTTC.